The rows below give T cell receptor beta chains drawn from one sample of a study of monozygotic twins with inflammatory bowel disease. TCRdb reprocessed the 5' RACE reads, keeping one entry per CDR3 protein, no DNA. Reported are about 420,000 distinct CDR3 sequences; the ten largest clones contain around 2.5%. The sample taken for sequencing was blood. These receptors all stem from a human donor with ulcerative colitis or Crohn's disease, or a healthy co-twin of an affected twin (not recorded which). Each CDR3 is given with its conserved first and last residue. Each record gives: J gene, V gene, CDR3 protein.

TRBJ2-5,TRBV5-1,CASRKQGDRAPRETQYF
TRBJ2-6,TRBV5-6,CASSRLTRRGGANVLTF
TRBJ2-2,TRBV2,CASSAQGATGELFF
TRBJ2-7,TRBV25-1,CASSAPGLYEQYF
TRBJ1-2,TRBV10-3,CAISGGQLYGYTF
TRBJ1-1,TRBV7-9,CASSFLNTEAFF
TRBJ1-5,TRBV19,CASSIWTDHNQPQHF
TRBJ2-3,TRBV12-3/TRBV12-4,CASRGSFGDTQYF
TRBJ2-1,TRBV9,CASSVGLNEQFF
TRBJ2-1,TRBV4-1,CASSQVNIISYNEQFF
TRBJ2-3,TRBV10-3,CATTGSSGATQYF
TRBJ2-2,TRBV6-2/TRBV6-3,CASIRQGVGFAGELFF
TRBJ1-2,TRBV5-1,CASSTVGTNTEKEGLDLHGYTF
TRBJ1-6,TRBV18,CASSPGGTNTLHF
TRBJ2-5,TRBV7-8,CASGPRGGLNSERQETQYF
TRBJ1-1,TRBV6-5,CASSTWGATEAFF
TRBJ2-5,TRBV20-1,CSARSETGTGGETQYF
TRBJ2-2,TRBV27,CASSLRTTHNTGELFF
TRBJ1-6,TRBV27,CASSDRGRNSPLHF
TRBJ1-1,TRBV12-3/TRBV12-4,CASSPQGLPTEAFF
TRBJ1-2,TRBV30,CAWSARGLVYGYTF
TRBJ2-5,TRBV7-2,CASSLAWTGSETQYF
TRBJ1-1,TRBV6-5,CASSYSRWGNTEAFF
TRBJ1-2,TRBV5-1,CASSPRQGPYGYTF
TRBJ2-7,TRBV28,CASSPRTGCYDEQYF
TRBJ2-7,TRBV3-1,CASSQDLIAHEQYF
TRBJ2-1,TRBV6-1,CASSPDRILNEQFF
TRBJ1-5,TRBV6-1,CASSGRAGNQPQHF
TRBJ2-5,TRBV5-8,CASSLDGLAGKETQYF
TRBJ2-5,TRBV7-6,CASSANYEGTQYF
TRBJ2-7,TRBV4-3,CASSQDRAGGSYEQYF
TRBJ2-2,TRBV7-8,CASSSSTGELFF
TRBJ2-1,TRBV20-1,CSARGAGSSYNEQFF
TRBJ1-1,TRBV5-5,CASSVEGTGVNTEAFF
TRBJ2-7,TRBV12-3/TRBV12-4,CASRTGTDYEQYF
TRBJ2-2,TRBV20-1,CSARDWGSGSPTGELFF
TRBJ2-5,TRBV5-1,CASSLGGSGKETQYF